The T cell receptor (beta chain) described here comes from a study of blood T cells in healthy people across ages (dated by TCRdb to the mid-2010s). About the investigation overall: In model experiments, template switching captured about one uniquely barcoded TCR beta cDNA molecule for every two T cells. Four age groups were formed from the donors: young (average approximately 17 years), middle-aged (around 39), aged (approximately 60) and long-lived (around 82). To avoid experimental bias, donors of different ages were spread randomly across the sequencing lanes. Using deep sequencing normalized with unique cDNA molecular identifiers, the study measured how TCR beta repertoire diversity changes with age. Two additional independent replicas of 1 million unique cDNA reads from the same blood draw were analyzed for two donors (one aged 18 to 29 and one aged 80 or older). Results and caveats for the whole study, not just this receptor: Estimates of total diversity based on one million sequenced T cells were regarded as lower bounds and as underestimates. Compared with the aged group, more naive CD4+ T cells, fewer expanded clones and increased TCR diversity were shown by the long-lived group, suggesting age selection. Because donor CMV infection status was unknown, age-related changes in expanded clonotypes were potentially confounded. There was a strong correlation between observed TCR beta diversity and the percentage of naive T cells measured by flow cytometry. Because profiling used bulk unsorted PBMCs, naive and antigen-experienced compartments could not be compared conclusively. Observed TCR beta diversity per million T cells fell roughly linearly with age, and a significant reduction was already apparent by age approximately 41.

The library came from 5' RACE. For sequencing, an Illumina HiSeq 2500 was employed. The second PCR ran for roughly 7 to 12 cycles and used a J-beta primer mix along with a sample-barcoded 5' primer. A template-switch 5' adaptor carrying 12 random nucleotides introduced a unique molecular identifier onto each TCR beta cDNA molecule. Each sample yielded at least 2.5 million CDR3-containing paired-end reads. All of the RNA was converted into first-strand cDNA using the Mint cDNA synthesis kit, with a TRBC-specific oligonucleotide serving as the primer. All cDNA was treated with uracil-DNA glycosylase and then went through a first 18-cycle PCR with the universal primers M1SS and BC2_uni_R. The authors' analysis ran thus. Normalization of each sample was performed by random selection of 1 million high-quality reads, each carrying a distinct molecular identifier. Instead of being binned into consensus sequences, reads with shared molecular identifiers were discarded. MiTCR, with a Q25 quality threshold and the strictest error-elimination algorithm, was used for CDR3 identification, clonotype clustering and error correction. A nonparametric unseen species model with Euler transformation was used to estimate lower-bound total TCR beta diversity. The raw public data were reprocessed by TCRdb itself: fastp quality trimming at Q25, MiXCR clonotype calling, in-frame beta chains only. Every entry covers one CDR3 protein and lists the most common genes and DNA from its rows. The V and J calls and clone size come from TCRdb's table, not from the authors' own analysis. The sample includes some 1.4 million distinct CDR3 sequences, with approximately 38% observed a single time. Roughly 8.2% of the sample is held by the ten biggest clonotypes.

Comments on this clonotype: The antigen it recognizes is unknown. No much larger clone exists at a distance of one base, and base qualities are not known.

Systemically healthy Caucasian individuals from Russia, around 38 in total and aged roughly 6 to 100 years, were included as donors. Around 9.9 milliliters of peripheral blood were collected from each donor into EDTA-treated Vacutainer tubes. Ficoll-Paque density-gradient centrifugation was used to isolate PBMCs, with at least 6 million obtained per sample. Trizol reagent was used to extract total RNA from the PBMCs, yielding at least 6 micrograms per sample. Naive CD45RAhigh/CD27high T cell percentages were measured by flow cytometry on a PBMC aliquot from every donor. The sample taken for sequencing was blood. This clonotype originated in a woman aged 18-30 years in good health.

CDR3 region: CASSLQVTSGIRTQYF. The DNA sequence is as follows: TGCGCCAGCAGCCTACAAGTTACTAGCGGTATTCGGACCCAGTACTTC. The V gene is TRBV4-1 and the J gene is TRBJ2-5; TRBD2 matches 8 bases in the middle. Spanning cysteine to phenylalanine, the CDR3 consists of 16 amino acids. This entry keeps only the CDR3 DNA: 48 bases, framed from base 1. CDR1 MGHRA and CDR2 YSYEKL were looked up in the germline V gene. Germline trimming: 4 bases from V, 7 bases from J; junction bases outside gene matches: 14.